The 16 T cell receptor beta chains below come from one sample, sequenced in a study of T-cell reconstitution after alpha-beta-depleted transplantation in children. Unique molecular identifiers were incorporated into the prepared TCRbeta library. MiXCR, applied by TCRdb to the PCR reads, yields one record per CDR3 protein. Here the sample spans just under 250,000 distinct CDR3 sequences, more than 20% being singletons. The specimen comprised PBMCs, sampled before TCRalphabeta/CD19-depleted stem cell transplant. The receptors stem from a girl aged 2 to 9 with Fanconi anemia, due to receive a stem cell transplant.

A few counts support this clonotype. The V gene is TRBV29-1, the J gene TRBJ2-1; TRBD2 matches 9 bases. With 1 base clipped from V and 4 bases from J, the junction kept 5 bases outside the gene matches. The CDR3 totals 15 residues. CDR1 SQVTM and CDR2 ANQGSEA come from the germline V gene. The CDR3 nucleotides read TGCAGCGTTGAAGGGATAGCGGGGGCTTACAATGAGCAGTTCTTC. It encodes CSVEGIAGAYNEQFF.

The chain combines TRBV7-2 with TRBJ2-3; no clear D. The germline V gene encodes CDR1 SGHTA and CDR2 FQGNSA. The CDR3 has 15 amino acids. The ends were cut back, 5 bases at V and 0 bases at J, with 12 bases in the middle. CDR3 bases: TGTGCCAGCAGCCCATTTCGGGCCAGCACAGATACGCAGTATTTT. Translation gives CASSPFRASTDTQYF.

This clonotype was seen repeatedly, ten times or more. CDR3 sequence: CSVEPMDSATQYF. Written as DNA, the CDR3 is TGCAGCGTTGAACCGATGGACTCGGCTACGCAGTATTTT. The V gene is TRBV29-1, the J gene TRBJ2-3; a weak D match, TRBD2 (5 bases). Trimming cost V 2 bases and J 8 bases, with 14 bases left between them. Germline V CDR1 and CDR2: SQVTM, ANQGSEA. This CDR3 spans 13 amino acids.

This chain joins TRBV12-5 and TRBJ2-3; D possibly uses TRBD1 or TRBD2 (5 bases each). Germline V gives CDR1 LGHNT, CDR2 FRNRAP. The CDR3 has 16 residues. V lost 6 bases and J 2 bases, leaving 18 bases between the germline ends. The CDR3 nucleotides read TGTGCTAGTGGCTATACGACAGAGAGGGACACAGATACGCAGTATTTT. Amino acids: CASGYTTERDTDTQYF.

The chain uses TRBV12-3 or TRBV12-4 and TRBJ2-1; 9 nucleotides line up with TRBD2. V shed 3 bases and J 1 base; nucleotides not matched to a gene: 10. The CDR3 is 18 residues long. CDR3 loop: CASSFLALAGLSYNEQFF. CDR3 bases: TGTGCCAGCAGTTTCTTGGCACTAGCGGGCTTATCCTACAATGAGCAGTTCTTC.

This clonotype was observed many times. The genes are TRBV25-1 and TRBJ2-3; TRBD2 matches 12 bases. Looked up from germline, CDR1 is MGHDK and CDR2 is SYGVNS. The junction had 12 bases not matched to a gene; V was cut back by 3 bases and J by 2 bases. The CDR3 totals 19 residues. The CDR3: CASSEKGGLAGRTTDTQYF. The DNA for the CDR3 is TGTGCCAGCAGTGAGAAAGGCGGACTAGCGGGGCGAACCACAGATACGCAGTATTTT.

The V gene is TRBV6-1, the J gene TRBJ2-7; 9 bases are shared with TRBD1. This CDR3 region has 14 residues. Losses at the gene ends were 2 bases for V and 3 bases for J; bases not matched to a gene: 2. Germline values: CDR1 MNHNS, CDR2 SASEGT. CDR3 residues: CASSETGGYYEQYF. The CDR3 coding sequence is TGTGCCAGCAGTGAAACAGGGGGCTACTACGAGCAGTACTTC.

This clonotype was recorded at least ten times. This chain uses TRBV29-1 with TRBJ2-7; 11 bases are shared with TRBD2. CDR3 length: 13 amino acids. Germline values: CDR1 SQVTM, CDR2 ANQGSEA. The V and J ends lost 7 bases and 4 bases, in that order; junction bases with no gene match: 6. The CDR3 reads CSARLAGLYEQYF. The CDR3, as DNA: TGCAGCGCGAGACTAGCGGGATTATACGAGCAGTACTTC.

J is TRBJ1-2 and V is TRBV10-1, with 7 bases fitting TRBD1. J gave up 2 bases and V 6 bases, and 12 bases lay outside the gene matches. This CDR3 is 16 amino acids long. The V gene's germline CDR1 is WNHNN and CDR2 SYGVQD (reference sequence). The CDR3 DNA sequence: TGCGCCAGCAGCGATACTACCTTGGACAGGAACTATGGCTACACCTTC. Encoded protein: CASSDTTLDRNYGYTF.

This clonotype was recorded many times. V usage is TRBV12-3 or TRBV12-4 and J usage is TRBJ1-2; D gene unclear. Trimming cost V 8 bases and J 0 bases, with 10 bases left between them. The CDR3 is made up of 13 amino acids. DNA of the CDR3: TGTGCCAGCGGCAGGAAAACTAACTATGGCTACACCTTC. Residues: CASGRKTNYGYTF.

This clonotype was counted at least ten times. CDR3 nucleotides: TGTGCCGGGATTCAAACTAGCGGGAGAGGTAATGAGCAGTTCTTC. It translates to CAGIQTSGRGNEQFF. The chain joins TRBV21-1 to TRBJ2-1; the table calls TRBD2, which could not be checked here. TRBV21-1 is labeled a pseudogene. This CDR3 comprises 15 residues.

In its sample, this clonotype was seen a few times. This rearrangement joins TRBV29-1 to TRBJ2-1; D ambiguous. The CDR3 runs 11 residues. The germline V gene has CDR1 SQVTM and CDR2 ANQGSEA. Trimming shortened V by 5 bases and J by 8 bases, and 10 bases separated the two germline ends. The DNA of the CDR3 is TGCAGCGTTCGTATCGTTTATGAGCAGTTCTTC. Its protein is CSVRIVYEQFF.

The chain uses TRBV2 and TRBJ2-7; D is possibly TRBD2 (5 bases). The V end was cut by 4 bases, the J end by 0 bases, with 10 bases between. Germline CDR1 SNHLY, CDR2 FYNNEI. The CDR3 sequence is 14 residues long. The CDR3 spells CASSAGIPSYEQYF. DNA of the CDR3: TGTGCCAGCAGTGCCGGGATCCCCTCCTACGAGCAGTACTTC.

This clonotype was detected only a few times. The J gene is TRBJ1-6, the V gene TRBV20-1; D is possibly TRBD1 (5 bases). Germline assignment: CDR1 DFQATT and CDR2 SNEGSKA (reference sequence). The CDR3 has 13 amino acids. Trimming cost V 5 bases and J 6 bases, with 11 bases left between them. The DNA of the CDR3 is TGCAGTGCTCTACCGGACACTAATTCACCCCTCCACTTT. Its translation is CSALPDTNSPLHF.

This clonotype turned up a few times. The chain uses TRBV29-1 and TRBJ2-4, with 7 positions matching TRBD1. This CDR3 comprises 18 residues. Losses at the gene ends were 4 bases for V and 1 base for J; bases not matched to a gene: 16. From germline, CDR1 is SQVTM and CDR2 ANQGSEA. CDR3 loop: CSVVLRTGFVTAKNIQYF. The CDR3 nucleotides are TGCAGCGTTGTCTTAAGGACAGGTTTTGTTACGGCCAAAAACATTCAGTACTTC.

The chain is built from TRBV20-1 and TRBJ2-7; D could derive from TRBD1 or TRBD2 (5 bases each). The germline CDR1 and CDR2 sequences are DFQATT and SNEGSKA (reference sequence). The CDR3 covers 15 residues. This CDR3 is CSVWGLLGAIYEQYF. Written as DNA, the CDR3 is TGCAGCGTCTGGGGCCTCCTCGGGGCAATCTACGAGCAGTACTTC.